This is a list of T cell receptor beta chains from one sample in a study of blood T cell repertoires in COVID-19. The method was immunoSEQ multiplex PCR; TCRdb's version includes in-frame clones alone and lacks a portion of them. Among about 200,000 clones listed, 60% to 85% were seen once. Material for sequencing was peripheral blood. The receptor set was obtained from a woman between 65 and 79 years old with acute or convalescent COVID-19. The CDR3 runs from the conserved cysteine through the conserved F or W. A D gene is named only where the DNA matches it firmly. Clone size appears in some rows only: once, few, many, or a class for an expanded clone.

clone_size	v_call	d_call	j_call	cdr3_aa	cdr3_nt
-	TRBV29-1	TRBD2	TRBJ2-7	CSVQRASSGSYEQYF	TGCAGCGTTCAAAGGGCGTCTAGCGGTTCCTACGAGCAGTACTTC
-	TRBV7-3	-	TRBJ2-1	CASSSQPAGEQFF	TGTGCCAGCAGCTCACAGCCCGCAGGTGAGCAGTTCTTC
-	TRBV30	TRBD1	TRBJ2-7	CAWSYPGQGPLRQYF	TGTGCCTGGAGTTATCCGGGACAGGGGCCTCTTCGGCAGTACTTC
-	TRBV5-4	TRBD2	TRBJ2-1	CASSMGTRLLEQFF	TGTGCCAGCAGCATGGGGACTAGATTGTTGGAGCAGTTCTTC
-	TRBV11-2	-	TRBJ2-3	CASSLGSLQGTDTQYF	TGTGCCAGCAGCTTAGGCTCCCTACAGGGAACAGATACGCAGTATTTT
once	TRBV7-9	TRBD2	TRBJ2-1	CASSSYNGLASHEQFF	TGTGCCAGCAGCTCGTACAATGGACTAGCGTCACATGAGCAGTTCTTC
-	TRBV2	-	TRBJ2-1	CASGGGANEQFF	TGTGCCAGCGGAGGGGGCGCTAATGAGCAGTTCTTC
-	TRBV24-1	TRBD1	TRBJ1-6	CATSSGDSNSPLHF	TGTGCCACCAGTTCTGGGGACAGTAATTCACCCCTCCACTTT
-	TRBV4-2	-	TRBJ1-2	CASSQGQTTNYGYTF	TGTGCCAGCAGCCAAGGACAGACAACTAACTATGGCTACACCTTC
-	TRBV2	-	TRBJ1-1	CASMVSGFMNTEAFF	TGTGCCAGCATGGTGTCAGGATTTATGAACACTGAAGCTTTCTTT
-	TRBV9	TRBD1	TRBJ1-6	CASSGPGTGVSPLHF	TGTGCCAGCAGCGGACCCGGGACAGGGGTTTCACCCCTCCACTTT
-	TRBV12-3/TRBV12-4	TRBD1	TRBJ1-2	CASSSTGNGYTF	TGTGCCAGCAGTTCGACAGGGAATGGCTACACCTTC
-	TRBV9	-	TRBJ2-7	CASSVGGGEQYF	TGTGCCAGCAGCGTAGGAGGTGGAGAGCAGTACTTC
few	TRBV2	TRBD1	TRBJ1-1	CASTPGQGYTEAFF	TGTGCCAGCACCCCGGGACAGGGTTACACTGAAGCTTTCTTT
-	TRBV4-1	TRBD2	TRBJ2-1	CASSQWGLAGGAYEQFF	TGCGCCAGCAGCCAGTGGGGACTAGCGGGAGGTGCTTATGAGCAGTTCTTC
-	TRBV15	-	TRBJ1-4	CATSRAATNEKLFF	TGTGCCACCAGCAGAGCCGCAACTAATGAAAAACTGTTTTTT
-	TRBV5-6	TRBD2	TRBJ2-3	CASSFWTSGRAIDTQYF	TGTGCCAGCAGCTTTTGGACTAGCGGGAGGGCCATAGATACGCAGTATTTT
once	TRBV10-3	TRBD1	TRBJ2-7	CAISGGQGINYEQYF	TGTGCCATCAGTGGGGGACAGGGAATAAACTACGAGCAGTACTTC
-	TRBV5-6	TRBD2	TRBJ2-5	CASSPGLAGVEETQYF	TGTGCCAGCAGCCCTGGACTAGCGGGAGTCGAAGAGACCCAGTACTTC
-	TRBV6-5	-	TRBJ1-5	CASSYSSGGSNQPQHF	TGTGCCAGCAGTTACTCAAGCGGCGGTAGCAATCAGCCCCAGCATTTT
-	TRBV27	-	TRBJ2-7	CASSFRGWDYEQYF	TGTGCCAGCAGTTTCAGGGGATGGGACTACGAGCAGTACTTC
-	TRBV5-8	-	TRBJ2-2	CASSLYDGANTGELFF	TGTGCCAGCAGCTTGTACGACGGAGCGAACACCGGGGAGCTGTTTTTT
-	TRBV7-8	TRBD1	TRBJ1-5	CASSLGTGDRANQPQHF	TGTGCCAGCAGCTTAGGGACAGGGGATCGGGCCAATCAGCCCCAGCATTTT
-	TRBV7-3	-	TRBJ2-2	CASSLTGGTTNTGELFF	TGTGCCAGCAGCTTAACGGGGGGGACAACGAACACCGGGGAGCTGTTTTTT
-	TRBV2	TRBD1	TRBJ1-5	CASSGDRVLSNQPQHF	TGTGCCAGCAGTGGGGACAGAGTATTAAGCAATCAGCCCCAGCATTTT
few	TRBV3-1/TRBV3-2	TRBD1	TRBJ1-2	CASRRQGSGYTF	TGTGCCAGCAGGCGACAGGGCAGCGGCTACACCTTC
few	TRBV2	-	TRBJ2-3	CASSEVRGDTQYF	TGTGCCAGCAGTGAAGTGAGAGGAGATACGCAGTATTTT
-	TRBV5-4	TRBD1	TRBJ2-1	CASSSQGAQYNEQFF	TGTGCCAGCAGCTCGCAGGGGGCTCAATACAATGAGCAGTTCTTC
-	TRBV7-2	TRBD2	TRBJ2-7	CASSIPGLAGAKQYF	TGTGCCAGCAGCATTCCGGGACTAGCGGGAGCAAAGCAGTACTTC
-	TRBV27	TRBD1	TRBJ2-7	CASTPRGQGNEQYF	TGTGCCAGCACCCCTCGGGGACAGGGGAACGAGCAGTACTTC
-	TRBV5-1	-	TRBJ1-6	CASSLEGLSSPLHF	TGCGCCAGCAGCTTGGAGGGGCTGAGCTCACCCCTCCACTTT
-	TRBV10-3	TRBD1	TRBJ1-1	CAITKTTGAWTEAFF	TGTGCCATCACCAAGACGACAGGGGCGTGGACTGAAGCTTTCTTT
-	TRBV28	TRBD2	TRBJ2-5	CATNSGRALGETQYF	TGTGCCACCAATAGCGGGAGGGCCCTCGGAGAGACCCAGTACTTC
few	TRBV13	-	TRBJ1-1	CASSLGRVTEAFF	TGTGCCAGCAGCTTAGGCCGTGTCACTGAAGCTTTCTTT
-	TRBV19	-	TRBJ1-1	CASSITGVRRFSEAFF	TGTGCCAGTAGTATAACCGGGGTTCGGAGGTTTTCGGAAGCTTTCTTT
-	TRBV5-8	-	TRBJ2-3	CASPTAGFADTQYF	TGTGCCAGCCCAACGGCAGGGTTTGCAGATACGCAGTATTTT
-	TRBV5-1	-	TRBJ2-4	CASSLGDTGAKNIQYF	TGCGCCAGCAGCTTGGGGGACACCGGAGCCAAAAACATTCAGTACTTC
-	TRBV27	TRBD2	TRBJ2-5	CASRLAGVETQYF	TGTGCCAGTCGACTAGCGGGAGTAGAGACCCAGTACTTC
-	TRBV3-1/TRBV3-2	-	TRBJ2-2	CASSLRRAQGTGELFF	TGTGCCAGCAGCCTCCGGCGGGCCCAGGGGACCGGGGAGCTGTTTTTT
few	TRBV5-4	TRBD1	TRBJ2-1	CASSLVSGQGSYNEQFF	TGTGCCAGCAGCTTGGTTTCCGGACAGGGCTCCTACAATGAGCAGTTCTTC
-	TRBV28	TRBD1	TRBJ1-1	CASSKDRRTEAFF	TGTGCCAGCAGTAAGGACAGGCGAACTGAAGCTTTCTTT
-	TRBV7-9	TRBD1	TRBJ2-3	CASSSEGTGGSDTQYF	TGTGCCAGCAGCTCGGAGGGGACAGGGGGATCAGATACGCAGTATTTT
few	TRBV4-1	TRBD2	TRBJ2-1	CASSRTGLAGGPDNEQFF	TGCGCCAGCAGCCGAACGGGACTAGCGGGAGGGCCTGACAATGAGCAGTTCTTC